This TCR beta chain was identified during a study of blood T cell repertoires in COVID-19. On the study more broadly: Whether acute or convalescent, the COVID-19 samples came from the United States, Italy and Spain.

Germline assignment: CDR1 MNHEY and CDR2 SVGEGT. V shed 4 bases and J shed 5 bases, with 14 bases lying between them. The CDR3 length is 14 residues. The repertoire was sequenced with immunoSEQ multiplex PCR; TCRdb's copy has only in-frame clones and lacks some. This sample carries about 170,000 clones, around 87% of them seen once, and the ten largest clones take around 0.5%. Sequenced: peripheral blood. The rearrangement uses TRBV6-2 or TRBV6-3 and TRBJ1-2, with a tentative D call TRBD1 (6 bases). This sequence originates from a man aged 60 to 69 with COVID-19, enrolled during active disease. The CDR3 bases are TGTGCCAGCAGTTTACAGGGTGGATGGTATGGCTACACCTTC. It codes for CASSLQGGWYGYTF.